This is a list of T cell receptor beta chains from one sample in a study of blood T cell repertoires in COVID-19. The assay was immunoSEQ multiplex PCR, and TCRdb's table has in-frame clones only and misses some. There are 300,000 or so clones in the sample; approximately 86% occur only once, and around 4.5% lies in the top ten. The sequenced material came from peripheral blood. Source of these receptors: a woman aged 45 to 65 with active or convalescent COVID-19. Each CDR3 is given with its conserved first and last residue. The D gene is left open where the match is weak.

d_call v_call cdr3_aa
TRBD1 TRBV9 CASSIGTGGLQTQYF
NA TRBV27 CASSLKGVTEAFF
NA TRBV21-1 CASRRQPGGEAFF
NA TRBV5-4 CASSPVRATNEKLFF
NA TRBV30 CAWSRPGDSNQPQHF
NA TRBV7-9 CASSLNEKLFF
TRBD2 TRBV28 CASTPLLAGGIGTDTQYF
NA TRBV21-1 CASSIWPGPTQETQYF
TRBD2 TRBV9 CASSPDSRAGAGANVLTF
NA TRBV7-2 CASSPQGLSTDTQYF
NA TRBV7-2 CASSADREHGYTF